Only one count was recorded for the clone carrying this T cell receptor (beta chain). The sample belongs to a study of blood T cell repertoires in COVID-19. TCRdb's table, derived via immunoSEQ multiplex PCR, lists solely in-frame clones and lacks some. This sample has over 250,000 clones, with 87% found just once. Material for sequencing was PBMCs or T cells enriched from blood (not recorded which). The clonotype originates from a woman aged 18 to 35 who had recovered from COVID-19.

The CDR3 is CASILGQEDYTF. The CDR3 region has the DNA TGTGCCAGCATCCTGGGACAGGAGGACTACACCTTC. This rearrangement joins TRBV2 to TRBJ1-2; 8 bases align to TRBD1. With 7 bases clipped from V and 10 bases from J, the junction kept 8 bases outside the gene matches. The length of the CDR3 is 12 residues. Germline loops: CDR1 SNHLY, CDR2 FYNNEI.